The T cell receptor (beta chain) described here comes from a study of T cell responses to AZD1222 COVID-19 vaccine. The germline V gene has CDR1 MNHEY and CDR2 SVGAGI. This CDR3 has 13 amino acids. Deletions cut 2 bases from V and 4 bases from J, with 8 bases between. Study-wide findings and caveats: The repertoires were collected only after the peak T cell response.

Note on this clone: The antigen remains unidentified.

The data were produced by immunoSEQ multiplex PCR, yet TCRdb's version contains in-frame clones alone and is incomplete. Among approximately 100,000 clones listed, around 90% were seen once. This receptor was obtained from an adult in good health. This chain uses TRBV6-5 with TRBJ1-2; D gene uncertain. The sequencing used peripheral blood, collected on day 0 of AZD1222 vaccination. CDR3 region: CASSYMERYGYTF. The CDR3 DNA reads TGTGCCAGCAGTTACATGGAGCGCTATGGCTACACCTTC.